The 25 T cell receptor beta chains in this list originate from one sample, sequenced in a study of monozygotic twins with inflammatory bowel disease. TCRdb reprocessed the 5' RACE reads and keeps a single row for each CDR3 protein, giving no DNA. The sample's table shows around 450,000 distinct CDR3 sequences. The sequencing input was blood. The receptors come from a human donor with ulcerative colitis or Crohn's disease, or a healthy co-twin of an affected twin (not recorded which).

CDR3 protein: CASLMFSGANVLTF. This sequence joins TRBV28 and TRBJ2-6. The CDR3 length is 14 residues. Looked up from germline, CDR1 is MDHEN and CDR2 is SYDVKM. Complete variable domain (other parts from reference TRBV28 and TRBJ2-6): DVKVTQSSRYLVKRTGEKVFLECVQDMDHENMFWYRQDPGLGLRLIYFSYDVKMKEKGDIPEGYSVSREKKERFSLILESASTNQTSMYLCASLMFSGANVLTFGAGSRLTVL.

The genes are TRBV4-3 and TRBJ1-2. Germline CDR1 reads LGHNA; CDR2 reads YSLEER. The CDR3 is made up of 14 amino acids. The CDR3 spells CASSQDRVEGGYTF.

This CDR3 is CASSFNRVDGYTF. The chain has TRBV5-8 and TRBJ1-2; checking the TCRdb D call of TRBD1 is not possible without DNA. CDR3 length equals 13 residues. Germline CDR1 SGHTS, CDR2 YDEGEE.

This chain links TRBV14 with TRBJ1-1. Germline V CDR1 and CDR2: SGHDN, FVKESK. This CDR3 contains 16 residues. CDR3 loop: CASSQAAGVLYTEAFF.

The chain carries TRBV16 and TRBJ2-3; TCRdb designates TRBD1, a call that cannot be tested without DNA. Germline CDR1 reads KGHSY; CDR2 reads FQNENV. The length of the CDR3 is 15 residues. CDR3 protein: CASSAPGQGARFQYF.

The chain carries TRBV29-1 and TRBJ1-1. Looked up from germline, CDR1 is SQVTM and CDR2 is ANQGSEA. This CDR3 comprises 13 residues. The CDR3 reads CSVKRGGGTEAFF.

The chain links TRBV6-1 to TRBJ2-7; lacking DNA, the TRBD1 call made by TCRdb goes unchecked. Germline V lookup: CDR1 MNHNS, CDR2 SASEGT. This CDR3 comprises 14 residues. The CDR3 here is CASSPDRDIREQYF.

The chain has TRBV4-1 and TRBJ1-4. This CDR3 spans 15 amino acids. Germline CDR1 is MGHRA and CDR2 is YSYEKL. The CDR3 here is CASSQEPWENEKLFF.

This rearrangement joins TRBV4-1 to TRBJ1-5. CDR1 and CDR2 (germline): MGHRA, YSYEKL. This CDR3 comprises 13 residues. The CDR3 reads CASSQDGGQPQHF.

V gene TRBV28 combines with J gene TRBJ1-1. Germline V gene data show CDR1 as MDHEN and CDR2 as SYDVKM. The CDR3 is 14 amino acids. CDR3 sequence reads: CASSLPQGLGRAFF.

V gene TRBV5-1 combines with J gene TRBJ1-1. CDR1 and CDR2 from the germline V gene are SGHRS and YFSETQ. The CDR3 extends over 15 amino acids. The CDR3 spells CASSLGVIMNTEAFF.

The V call is TRBV28, the J call TRBJ2-7; TCRdb selects TRBD2, and the lack of DNA leaves this call unchecked. CDR1 is MDHEN and CDR2 is SYDVKM in the germline V gene. The CDR3 spans 15 residues. This CDR3 reads CASSPVVLDSYEQYF.

The CDR3 loop reads CASSLTGGNQETQYF. The V call is TRBV12-3 or TRBV12-4, the J call TRBJ2-5; the TCRdb call, TRBD1, lacks DNA for checking. The CDR3 is made up of 15 amino acids.

The J gene is TRBJ2-1, the V gene TRBV12-3 or TRBV12-4; absent DNA, TCRdb's TRBD2 call cannot be checked. This CDR3 spans 15 amino acids. The CDR3 sequence: CASSTTSGPYNEQFF.

The chain employs TRBV5-1 and TRBJ2-3; TCRdb's D call, TRBD1, is unchecked because there is no DNA. CDR1 and CDR2 from the germline V gene are SGHRS and YFSETQ. The CDR3 sequence is 15 residues long. The CDR3 loop reads CASSPPRGQADTQYF.

The genes are TRBV28 and TRBJ1-1. Germline lookup yields CDR1 MDHEN and CDR2 SYDVKM. The CDR3 totals 12 residues. This CDR3 is CASSGWIPEAFF.

The V gene is TRBV20-1, the J gene TRBJ2-2; TCRdb's assignment of TRBD2 cannot be checked, as there is no DNA. This CDR3 spans 17 amino acids. CDR1 DFQATT and CDR2 SNEGSKA come from the germline V gene (reference sequence). The CDR3 loop reads CSATPASGRTGIGELFF.

The chain recombines TRBV19 with TRBJ1-2; without DNA, the TCRdb call of TRBD1 cannot be checked. This CDR3 is built from 15 residues. CDR1 and CDR2 from the germline V gene are LNHDA and SQIVND (reference sequence). The CDR3 sequence is CASSVSGTGLYGYTF.

V gene TRBV12-3 or TRBV12-4 combines with J gene TRBJ1-3; TCRdb's D call, TRBD1, is unchecked because there is no DNA. This CDR3 has 17 residues. CDR3 sequence: CASSLRTGRISGNTIYF.

The genes are TRBV7-9 and TRBJ2-6. Germline assignment: CDR1 SEHNR and CDR2 FQNEAQ (reference sequence). The length of the CDR3 is 14 residues. The CDR3 loop is CASWSDLGANVLTF.

The rearrangement joins TRBV7-2 to TRBJ2-2; TCRdb calls TRBD1, which cannot be checked without DNA. CDR3 length: 15 residues. The germline V gene encodes CDR1 SGHTA and CDR2 FQGNSA. The CDR3 here is CASSLNRGHTGELFF.

The gene calls are TRBV7-9 and TRBJ2-5; the D call of TRBD2 rests on TCRdb alone, since no DNA is present to check it. The CDR3 is 16 amino acids. Germline V CDR1 and CDR2: SEHNR, FQNEAQ (reference sequence). The chain's CDR3 is CASSLGRGGIQETQYF.

The CDR3 here is CATSDFESGRNEQFF. The J gene is TRBJ2-1, the V gene TRBV24-1; no DNA is available, so the TRBD2 call from TCRdb remains unchecked. This CDR3 is 15 amino acids long. Per germline, CDR1 KGHDR and CDR2 SFDVKD.

The chain links TRBV3-1 to TRBJ1-1. The length of the CDR3 is 14 residues. The V gene's germline CDR1 is LGHDT and CDR2 YNNKEL (reference sequence). CDR3 residues: CASSQDGGATEAFF.

The chain joins TRBV7-2 to TRBJ1-2; absent DNA, TCRdb's TRBD1 call cannot be checked. The V gene's germline CDR1 is SGHTA and CDR2 FQGNSA. CDR3 size: 13 residues. The CDR3 is CASSPVVWDGYTF. Full variable domain (outside the CDR3, taken from reference TRBV7-2 and TRBJ1-2): GAGVSQSPSNKVTEKGKDVELRCDPISGHTALYWYRQSLGQGLEFLIYFQGNSAPDKSGLPSDRFSAERTGGSVSTLTIQRTQQEDSAVYLCASSPVVWDGYTFGSGTRLTVV.